The present T cell receptor beta chain was sequenced within a study of blood T cell repertoires in COVID-19. The wider study: The United States, Italy and Spain supplied acute and convalescent COVID-19 samples. PBMCs, B-cell-depleted T cells, or T cells provided the cDNA or gDNA that made up the material.

Original methodology: From reference gene primer amplification, estimates of nucleated cell counts were derived. TCRdb's table, derived via immunoSEQ multiplex PCR, lists solely in-frame clones and lacks some. The DNA gave D and trimming, while V, J and clone size come from that table. Of 310,000 or so clones listed, roughly 82% were seen once; the top ten hold around 1.5%. The germline V gene has CDR1 LGHNA and CDR2 YNFKEQ. This CDR3 has 19 amino acids. V lost 2 bases, J lost 1 base, and 11 bases stayed unmatched. The source material was peripheral blood. V usage is TRBV4-2 and J usage is TRBJ2-3, with TRBD2 matching over 11 bases. The sequence was obtained from a woman aged 45-60 years with acute or convalescent COVID-19. The CDR3 reads CASSQMGTSGRPGTDTQYF. CDR3 bases: TGTGCCAGCAGCCAAATGGGGACTAGCGGTCGGCCGGGCACAGATACGCAGTATTTT.